The present entry profiles one T cell receptor (beta chain) with its context. The sample is drawn from a study of blood T cell repertoires in COVID-19. Germline V gene sequence: CDR1 SGHRS, CDR2 YFSETQ. V lost 0 bases and J lost 1; bases outside the gene matches: 6. The CDR3 loop spans 18 amino acids. The repertoire was sequenced with immunoSEQ multiplex PCR; TCRdb's copy has only in-frame clones and lacks some. This table holds about 170,000 clones, approximately 91% found once. The V gene is TRBV5-1, the J gene TRBJ2-2, with 10 bases that match TRBD1. The receptor was derived from a man younger than 35 with COVID-19, enrolled during active disease. Sequencing used peripheral blood. CDR3 sequence: CASSLEGQGPLNTGELFF. As DNA, the CDR3 is TGCGCCAGCAGCTTGGAGGGACAGGGGCCTCTGAACACCGGGGAGCTGTTTTTT.